This T cell receptor (beta chain) was captured in a study of cytomegalovirus exposure and HLA in healthy donors. Overall study: Inside one of the first data releases sat around 77 million unique TCRs taken from HLA-typed donors.

Findings of the study overall: Later analysis demonstrated an association between a missense DCLRE1C variant and TCR beta V- and J-gene trimming.

Of note for this clone: Its antigen is currently unknown. Other DNA sequences within the sample encode an identical CDR3.

The CDR3 is made up of 14 amino acids. J was trimmed by 0 bases and V by 2 bases; bases with no gene match: 2. Germline CDR1 SGDLS, CDR2 YYNGEE. The PCR used 60 Vbeta and 13 Jbeta primers. The table came from immunoSEQ multiplex PCR; TCRdb's copy has only in-frame clones and leaves some out. This sample has approximately 58,000 clones, with roughly four fifths found just once. This clonotype originated in a man aged 30 to 45 in good health and CMV-seronegative. Material: PBMCs. The chain employs TRBV9 and TRBJ2-7; 7 nucleotides align to TRBD1. The CDR3 here is CASSVGDSSYEQYF. In DNA, the CDR3 is TGTGCCAGCAGCGTCGGGGACAGCTCCTACGAGCAGTACTTC. The full variable domain, its missing parts supplied by reference TRBV9 and TRBJ2-7, is DSGVTQTPKHLITATGQRVTLRCSPRSGDLSVYWYQQSLDQGLQFLIQYYNGEERAKGNILERFSAQQFPDLHSELNLSSLELGDSALYFCASSVGDSSYEQYFGPGTRLTVT.